This TCR beta chain was recovered during a study of blood T cells in healthy people across ages. Across the whole study: Every two T cells gave about one barcoded beta molecule via template switching. The study, taken as a whole, reports: There were more naive CD4+ cells and higher diversity in long-lived donors than in aged donors. Per million T cells, TCR beta diversity dropped roughly linearly as age increased.

The CDR3 is made up of 14 amino acids. Germline-derived CDR1 and CDR2 are SGDLS and YYNGEE. V dropped 4 bases and J dropped 11; count of bases not matched to a gene: 13. A sample-barcoded 5' primer and a J-beta primer mix were used in a second PCR of about 7 to 12 cycles. Carrying 12 random nucleotides, a template-switch adaptor labeled each individual cDNA molecule. TCRdb called the 5' RACE reads again in MiXCR, with one record for every CDR3 protein. The table shows 1.5 million to 2 million distinct CDR3 sequences, with approximately 28% occurring only once. The table lists this clonotype with a few counts. What it recognizes is unknown.

This clonotype originated in a woman aged 25 to 45 in good health. V is TRBV9 and J is TRBJ1-1; 8 bases fit TRBD1. Sequenced material: blood. The CDR3 region is CASSPLGQGQDAFF. The DNA of the CDR3 is TGTGCCAGCAGCCCGCTCGGACAGGGACAAGACGCTTTCTTT.